The 31 T cell receptor beta chains below come from one sample, sequenced in a study of technical replicates of blood from a handful of donors (dated by TCRdb to the late 2010s). The library was obtained by the immunoSEQ multiplex PCR assay. TCRdb carries this immuneACCESS record with in-frame sequences only. Its versions omit some clonotypes, under half of them owing to an unresolved V gene in the studies checked, with the rest unexplained. The sample table shows about 75,000 clones, and roughly 89% are seen once. The ten largest clones take up less than 0.4% of the sample. Input material: T cells isolated from PBMCs. Receptors were obtained from a human donor in good health. Some clones in this sample may be carry-over from other donors' samples.

The rearrangement uses TRBV6-1 and TRBJ2-5; maybe TRBD1 (5 bases). Germline assignment: CDR1 MNHNS and CDR2 SASEGT. The germline V and J ends were trimmed by 5 bases and 0 bases, with 10 bases remaining between them. CDR3 length: 14 residues. In DNA, the CDR3 is TGTGCCAGCAGTCAAGACAGCTACCAAGAGACCCAGTACTTC. Its translation is CASSQDSYQETQYF.

This chain uses TRBV30 with TRBJ2-1; the match to TRBD2 covers 8 bases. The CDR3 is made up of 14 amino acids. Germline CDR1 is GTSNPN and CDR2 is SVGIG (reference sequence). V shed 1 base, J shed 4 bases, and the junction held 3 bases outside the gene matches. CDR3 region: CAWSGASGYNEQFF. The CDR3 DNA follows: TGTGCCTGGAGTGGGGCTAGCGGGTACAATGAGCAGTTCTTC.

The chain employs TRBV5-1 and TRBJ2-5; a possible D gene is TRBD2 (6 bases). With 9 bases removed from V and 4 bases from J, the gap between germline ends came to 16 bases. The CDR3 runs 13 residues. Per the germline V gene, CDR1 is SGHRS and CDR2 is YFSETQ. CDR3 DNA: TGCGCCATCTTAGACCGGGAGAGAGAGACCCAGTACTTC. This gives the protein CAILDRERETQYF.

The chain recombines TRBV29-1 with TRBJ1-4; D might be TRBD1 (5 bases). Deletions cut 3 bases from V and 3 bases from J, with 11 bases between. From germline, CDR1 is SQVTM and CDR2 ANQGSEA. The CDR3 is 14 amino acids. The CDR3 nucleotides read TGCAGCGTTGATCCGGGGGTTGCTAATGAAAAACTGTTTTTT. Protein sequence: CSVDPGVANEKLFF.

The sample holds a few counts of this clone. This chain links TRBV14 with TRBJ1-2, with D perhaps TRBD1 (6 bases). This CDR3 spans 15 amino acids. The V gene's germline CDR1 is SGHDN and CDR2 FVKESK. Trimming stripped 0 bases from V and 4 bases from J, with 12 bases between. The CDR3 DNA follows: TGTGCCAGCAGCCAAGATACAGGGTTGGCCTATGGCTACACCTTC. As protein: CASSQDTGLAYGYTF.

V usage is TRBV19 and J usage is TRBJ2-3; TRBD2 agrees at 8 bases. The CDR3 loop spans 15 amino acids. CDR1 and CDR2 from the germline V gene are LNHDA and SQIVND (reference sequence). V gave up 5 bases and J gave up 2 bases; unmatched junction bases: 6. For the CDR3, the DNA is TGTGCCAGTAGTCCGGGACTAGAGGACACAGATACGCAGTATTTT. This gives the protein CASSPGLEDTDTQYF.

The chain links TRBV14 to TRBJ2-3, with TRBD2 identical over 10 bases. The CDR3 has 15 amino acids. The J segment lost 8 bases and the V segment lost 8 bases, leaving 13 bases of the junction unmatched. Germline V lookup: CDR1 SGHDN, CDR2 FVKESK. The CDR3 region is CASGQIGLAASTQYF. In DNA, the CDR3 is TGTGCCAGCGGGCAGATCGGACTAGCGGCATCTACGCAGTATTTT.

This rearrangement joins TRBV19 to TRBJ1-4; 7 nucleotides agree with TRBD1. The CDR3 sequence is 15 residues long. Germline-derived CDR1 and CDR2 are LNHDA and SQIVND (reference sequence). V shed 5 bases and J 5 bases; nucleotides not matched to a gene: 8. CDR3: CASSSRGQRNEKLFF. Written as DNA, the CDR3 is TGTGCCAGTAGTTCCCGGGGACAGAGAAATGAAAAACTGTTTTTT.

In its sample, this clone was seen once. The V call is TRBV14, the J call TRBJ2-3, with a tentative D call TRBD2 (5 bases). Trimming removed 4 bases at V and 2 bases at J, with 13 bases between. The CDR3 has 15 residues. In germline, CDR1 is SGHDN, CDR2 FVKESK. This chain's CDR3 is CASSPPGLATDTQYF. In nucleotides, the CDR3 is TGTGCCAGCAGCCCCCCGGGCCTAGCCACAGATACGCAGTATTTT.

The gene calls are TRBV25-1 and TRBJ1-1, with D possibly matching TRBD1 (6 bases). This CDR3 comprises 13 residues. In germline, CDR1 is MGHDK, CDR2 SYGVNS. Trimming shortened V by 7 bases and J by 0 bases, and 9 bases separated the two germline ends. The CDR3 region has the DNA TGTGCCAGCATGGACAGCATGAACACTGAAGCTTTCTTT. Protein sequence: CASMDSMNTEAFF.

J is TRBJ1-2 and V is TRBV12-5; 9 bases are shared with TRBD1. The trim removed 6 bases at V and 6 bases at J, leaving 8 bases unmatched. The CDR3 is 14 residues long. Per the germline V gene, CDR1 is LGHNT and CDR2 is FRNRAP. As DNA, the CDR3 is TGTGCTAGTGGCTATAGGACAGGGGTGGATGGCTACACCTTC. This sequence encodes CASGYRTGVDGYTF.

This chain joins TRBV6-6 and TRBJ2-5; D is possibly TRBD2 (6 bases). With 6 bases removed from V and 2 bases from J, the gap between germline ends came to 13 bases. The CDR3 length is 14 residues. The germline CDR1 and CDR2 sequences are MNHNY and SVGAGI (reference sequence). The CDR3 region is CASSPGENQETQYF. CDR3 bases: TGTGCCAGCAGCCCGGGAGAGAATCAAGAGACCCAGTACTTC.

The V call is TRBV19, the J call TRBJ2-7, with D perhaps matching TRBD2 (6 bases). CDR3 length: 14 amino acids. Per germline, CDR1 LNHDA and CDR2 SQIVND (reference sequence). The germline V and J ends were trimmed by 3 bases and 4 bases, with 13 bases remaining between them. The chain's CDR3 is CASSIGPEGYEQYF. Here the CDR3 DNA reads TGTGCCAGTAGTATCGGGCCGGAGGGTTACGAGCAGTACTTC.

This chain joins TRBV5-1 and TRBJ1-2; 7 bases fit TRBD1. The CDR3 totals 15 residues. V shed 4 bases, J shed 3 bases, and the junction held 9 bases outside the gene matches. The germline V gene encodes CDR1 SGHRS and CDR2 YFSETQ. CDR3 nucleotides: TGCGCCAGCAGCGCTTTCCGGACAGGAGACTATGGCTACACCTTC. This sequence encodes CASSAFRTGDYGYTF.

This rearrangement joins TRBV7-8 to TRBJ1-2, with a weak D call TRBD1 (5 bases). Trimming cost V 6 bases and J 8 bases, with 25 bases left between them. The germline V gene encodes CDR1 SGHVS and CDR2 FQNEAQ. The CDR3 length is 16 residues. The CDR3 DNA follows: TGTGCCAGCAGTAAGGGGAGGGTAGGCGTTGGTAAAGGCTACACCTTC. Protein sequence: CASSKGRVGVGKGYTF.

The genes are TRBV7-9 and TRBJ2-7, with D perhaps matching TRBD1 (5 bases). V was cut by 1 base and J by 3 bases, with 19 bases left in between. The germline V gene encodes CDR1 SEHNR and CDR2 FQNEAQ (reference sequence). The CDR3 totals 17 residues. The CDR3 nucleotides are TGTGCCAGCAGCTTAGTGAAAGGACAACGACTTATCTACGAGCAGTACTTC. Translation: CASSLVKGQRLIYEQYF.

This chain links TRBV18 with TRBJ1-5, with D uncertain. This CDR3 spans 15 amino acids. CDR1 is KGHSH, CDR2 LQKENI, per germline. V lost 3 bases to trimming and J lost 8 bases, with 17 bases between them. The CDR3 reads CASSPTTSNREPQHF. The DNA for the CDR3 is TGTGCCAGCTCACCTACTACCTCTAACCGGGAGCCCCAGCATTTT.

The V call is TRBV5-1, the J call TRBJ2-7; D remains ambiguous. Between the trimmed V and J ends, which lost 1 base and 0 bases, there was a span of 8 bases. This CDR3 contains 14 residues. CDR1 is SGHRS, CDR2 YFSETQ, per germline. The CDR3 spells CASSLQVSSYEQYF. For the CDR3, the DNA is TGCGCCAGCAGCTTGCAGGTGAGCTCCTACGAGCAGTACTTC.

The J gene is TRBJ2-2, the V gene TRBV10-1; 7 bases are a match to TRBD1. Germline CDR1 is WNHNN and CDR2 is SYGVQD (reference sequence). V trimming: 0 bases; J trimming: 4 bases; junction bases outside the gene matches: 14. The CDR3 extends over 19 amino acids. CDR3 coding DNA: TGCGCCAGCAGTGAGTCGCGGTCAGGGGGATTACTTGGCACCGGGGAGCTGTTTTTT. This gives the protein CASSESRSGGLLGTGELFF.

The genes are TRBV5-1 and TRBJ2-2; 8 bases fit TRBD2. V lost 6 bases, J lost 6 bases, and 4 bases stayed unmatched. The CDR3 spans 13 residues. Per germline, CDR1 SGHRS and CDR2 YFSETQ. The chain's CDR3 is CASTGGAPGELFF. The CDR3 bases are TGCGCCAGCACGGGAGGGGCACCCGGGGAGCTGTTTTTT.

The chain joins TRBV5-1 to TRBJ1-2; D not resolved. Per germline, CDR1 SGHRS and CDR2 YFSETQ. The CDR3 sequence is 13 residues long. V lost 0 bases and J lost 4, with 7 bases in between. DNA for the CDR3: TGCGCCAGCAGCTTGGGGAGCAGCTATGGCTACACCTTC. Protein product: CASSLGSSYGYTF.

The rearrangement uses TRBV11-2 and TRBJ2-1; 11 nucleotides align to TRBD2. Germline loops: CDR1 SGHAT, CDR2 FQNNGV. Trimming took 6 bases from V and 6 from J; bases not matched to a gene: 7. CDR3 length: 15 residues. In DNA form, the CDR3 reads TGTGCCAGCAGGCCCGCACTAGCGGGAGTCAATGAGCAGTTCTTC. Translated, it gives CASRPALAGVNEQFF.

About this clone itself: Other DNA sequences in this sample translate to the same CDR3. The chain links TRBV29-1 to TRBJ2-5; 8 positions match TRBD1. Unmatched junction bases numbered 0, after V lost 4 bases and J lost 2 bases. Germline V gene lookup returns CDR1 SQVTM and CDR2 ANQGSEA. This CDR3 comprises 12 residues. For the CDR3, the DNA is TGCAGCGTTGGACAGGGGCAAGAGACCCAGTACTTC. Translated: CSVGQGQETQYF.

The chain uses TRBV28 and TRBJ2-7; 11 bases are a match to TRBD2. With 4 bases clipped from V and 3 bases from J, the junction kept 5 bases outside the gene matches. The CDR3 sequence is 15 residues long. Germline assignment: CDR1 MDHEN and CDR2 SYDVKM. As DNA, the CDR3 is TGTGCCAGCAGTTGGCTCGGGACTAGCGGCTACGAGCAGTACTTC. It translates to CASSWLGTSGYEQYF. Variable domain in full (rest from reference TRBV28 and TRBJ2-7): DVKVTQSSRYLVKRTGEKVFLECVQDMDHENMFWYRQDPGLGLRLIYFSYDVKMKEKGDIPEGYSVSREKKERFSLILESASTNQTSMYLCASSWLGTSGYEQYFGPGTRLTVT.

The chain combines TRBV19 with TRBJ2-7; TRBD1 aligns across 10 bases. Looked up from germline, CDR1 is LNHDA and CDR2 is SQIVND (reference sequence). The CDR3 runs 17 residues. V was clipped by 7 bases and J by 4 bases; unmatched bases: 16. The CDR3 region is CASIGTGVGTDFYEQYF. CDR3 sequence (DNA): TGTGCCAGTATTGGGACAGGGGTCGGTACCGACTTTTACGAGCAGTACTTC.

As DNA, the CDR3 is TGCGCCAGCAGTCAAACCGGGACTAACCATAGCACAGATACGCAGTATTTT. This encodes CASSQTGTNHSTDTQYF. The rearrangement uses TRBV23-1 and TRBJ2-3, with TRBD2 identical over 7 bases. TRBV23-1 is given ORF status, its function remaining uncertain. Trimming removed 2 bases from V and 0 bases from J; junction bases left unmatched: 8. The CDR3 totals 17 residues.

This clone was detected only once. The rearrangement links TRBV15 to TRBJ2-3; D is possibly TRBD1 (6 bases). Germline CDR1 reads LNHNV; CDR2 reads YYDKDF (reference sequence). This CDR3 has 12 amino acids. With 2 bases removed from V and 6 bases from J, the gap between germline ends came to 6 bases. CDR3 in amino acids: CATSRRGDTQYF. CDR3 in DNA: TGTGCCACCAGCAGAAGGGGGGATACGCAGTATTTT.

The rearrangement uses TRBV18 and TRBJ2-1, with D possibly being TRBD1 (6 bases). Germline V gene data show CDR1 as KGHSH and CDR2 as LQKENI. The CDR3 runs to 13 residues. V was clipped by 5 bases and J by 4 bases, with 9 bases between them. Here the CDR3 DNA reads TGTGCCAGCTCAAGCCAGGGGTACAATGAGCAGTTCTTC. It is translated as CASSSQGYNEQFF.

The chain recombines TRBV9 with TRBJ2-7, with D unclear. Germline CDR1 SGDLS, CDR2 YYNGEE. The V and J ends lost 4 bases and 6 bases respectively, with 14 bases between them. The CDR3 is 13 residues long. This chain's CDR3 is CASSPPTKTEQYF. DNA for the CDR3: TGTGCCAGCAGCCCCCCTACGAAAACCGAGCAGTACTTC.

The chain carries TRBV7-9 and TRBJ1-1; D perhaps matches TRBD1 (6 bases). This CDR3 has 18 residues. V was clipped by 5 bases and J by 1 base, with 23 bases between them. CDR1 is SEHNR and CDR2 is FQNEAQ in the germline V gene (reference sequence). CDR3 coding DNA: TGTGCCAGCAGCCAACCCAAGGTCGTAACAGGGTGGAACACTGAAGCTTTCTTT. Its translation: CASSQPKVVTGWNTEAFF.

This rearrangement joins TRBV9 to TRBJ1-2; 7 bases line up with TRBD1. The CDR3 spans 15 residues. V shed 0 bases, J shed 3 bases, and the junction held 5 bases outside the gene matches. Germline CDR1 is SGDLS and CDR2 is YYNGEE. The CDR3 region has the DNA TGTGCCAGCAGCGTAGTCAGGGACAGCCACTATGGCTACACCTTC. It specifies CASSVVRDSHYGYTF. Full variable domain (missing parts from reference TRBV9 and TRBJ1-2): DSGVTQTPKHLITATGQRVTLRCSPRSGDLSVYWYQQSLDQGLQFLIQYYNGEERAKGNILERFSAQQFPDLHSELNLSSLELGDSALYFCASSVVRDSHYGYTFGSGTRLTVV.